This T cell receptor (delta chain) stems from a study of gamma-delta T cells after stem cell transplantation. TCRdb reprocessed the RT-PCR reads through CATT. The table includes a few thousand delta-chain clones, approximately 15% detected once. Germline assignment: CDR1 TSWWSYY and CDR2 QGS. The V gene end was trimmed by 5 bases and the J gene end by 0 bases; junction bases not matched to a gene: 13. This CDR3 comprises 18 residues. Specimen: gamma-delta T cells. The TCR comes from a human donor. It is not recorded whose cells these are; they may come from a transplant donor. This chain links TRDV1 with TRDJ1, with 9 bases identical to TRDD3. Here the CDR3 reads CALGSPPLLGDYTDKLIF. The CDR3 DNA sequence: TGTGCTCTTGGGTCCCCGCCCCTGCTGGGGGATTACACCGATAAACTCATCTTT.